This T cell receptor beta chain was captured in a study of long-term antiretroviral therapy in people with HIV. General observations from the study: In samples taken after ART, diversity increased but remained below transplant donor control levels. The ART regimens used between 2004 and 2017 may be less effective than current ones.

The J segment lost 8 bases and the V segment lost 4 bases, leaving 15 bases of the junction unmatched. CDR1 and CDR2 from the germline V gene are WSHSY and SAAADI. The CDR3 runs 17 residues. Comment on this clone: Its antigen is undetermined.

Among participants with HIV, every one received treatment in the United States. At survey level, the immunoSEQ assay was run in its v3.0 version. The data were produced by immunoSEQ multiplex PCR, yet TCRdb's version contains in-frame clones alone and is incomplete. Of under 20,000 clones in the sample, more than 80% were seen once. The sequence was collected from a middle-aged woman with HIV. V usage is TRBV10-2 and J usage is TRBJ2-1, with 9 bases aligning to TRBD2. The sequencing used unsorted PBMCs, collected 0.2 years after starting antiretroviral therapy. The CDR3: CASSAWGGREGQDEQFF. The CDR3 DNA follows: TGCGCCAGCAGTGCCTGGGGGGGGCGGGAGGGCCAGGATGAGCAGTTCTTC.